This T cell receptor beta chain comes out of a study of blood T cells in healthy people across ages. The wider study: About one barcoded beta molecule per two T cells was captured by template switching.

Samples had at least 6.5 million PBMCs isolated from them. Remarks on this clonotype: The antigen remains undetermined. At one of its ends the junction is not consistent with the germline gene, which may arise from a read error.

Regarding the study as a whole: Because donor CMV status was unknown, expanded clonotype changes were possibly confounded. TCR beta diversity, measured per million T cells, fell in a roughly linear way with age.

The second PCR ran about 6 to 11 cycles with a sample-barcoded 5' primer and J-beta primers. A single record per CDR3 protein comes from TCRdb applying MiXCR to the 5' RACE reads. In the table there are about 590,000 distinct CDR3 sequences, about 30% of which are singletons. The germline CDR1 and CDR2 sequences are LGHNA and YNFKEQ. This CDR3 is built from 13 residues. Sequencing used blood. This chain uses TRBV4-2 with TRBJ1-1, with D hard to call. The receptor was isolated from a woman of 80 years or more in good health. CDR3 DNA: TGTGCCAGCAACCAAGATCTGAACACTGAAGCTTTCTTT. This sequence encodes CASNQDLNTEAFF.